A selection of T cell receptor beta chains follows, all from one sample in a study of T cell repertoires in cytomegalovirus infection. These receptors have no known antigen. One entry per CDR3 protein, called by TCRdb with MiXCR from the reads. The sample has fewer than 350,000 distinct CDR3 sequences; 25% to 30% are singletons. The sequences come from cultured PBMCs, collected from culture after CMV antigen stimulation. These receptors were obtained from a human donor in good health (CMV status not recorded). Some clones in this sample may be carry-over from other donors' samples. The CDR3 runs from the conserved cysteine through the conserved F or W. Each record gives: J gene, clone size, D gene, V gene, CDR3 protein, CDR3 DNA. The D gene is left open where the match is weak. Rows may omit the clone size; those that give it use once, few, many or a size class.

j_gene: TRBJ1-3
abundance: NA
d_gene: NA
v_gene: TRBV7-2
CDR3aa: CASSLRPGVSGNTIYF
CDR3nt: TGTGCCAGCAGCTTAAGGCCAGGGGTTTCTGGAAACACCATATATTTT

j_gene: TRBJ1-1
abundance: few
d_gene: TRBD1
v_gene: TRBV19
CDR3aa: CASSIVIRGQNTEAFF
CDR3nt: TGTGCCAGTAGTATAGTTATAAGGGGGCAGAACACTGAAGCTTTCTTT

j_gene: TRBJ2-7
abundance: NA
d_gene: TRBD1
v_gene: TRBV6-6
CDR3aa: CASSYSRSTGGSEQYF
CDR3nt: TGTGCCAGCAGTTACTCGAGATCAACAGGGGGCAGCGAGCAGTACTTC

j_gene: TRBJ1-2
abundance: NA
d_gene: NA
v_gene: TRBV7-2
CDR3aa: CASSLALRIGGGYTF
CDR3nt: TGTGCCAGCAGCTTAGCGCTCCGAATTGGGGGTGGCTACACCTTC

j_gene: TRBJ2-6
abundance: few
d_gene: NA
v_gene: TRBV10-3
CDR3aa: CAISDRGRGTSGANVLTF
CDR3nt: TGTGCCATCAGTGATAGAGGCAGGGGAACCTCTGGGGCCAACGTCCTGACTTTC

j_gene: TRBJ2-7
abundance: many
d_gene: NA
v_gene: TRBV7-2
CDR3aa: CASGRWLDAAEQYF
CDR3nt: TGTGCCAGCGGCCGCTGGCTAGACGCTGCCGAGCAGTACTTC

j_gene: TRBJ2-7
abundance: NA
d_gene: NA
v_gene: TRBV7-2
CDR3aa: CASSTLTGWDEQYF
CDR3nt: TGTGCCAGCAGCACCTTAACGGGGTGGGACGAGCAGTACTTC

j_gene: TRBJ1-1
abundance: NA
d_gene: NA
v_gene: TRBV19
CDR3aa: CASSIAGQESVWAEAFF
CDR3nt: TGTGCCAGTAGTATAGCCGGCCAGGAAAGCGTCTGGGCTGAAGCTTTCTTT

j_gene: TRBJ2-2
abundance: NA
d_gene: TRBD2
v_gene: TRBV27
CDR3aa: CASSLGLAGEATGELFF
CDR3nt: TGTGCCAGCAGTCTCGGACTAGCGGGAGAGGCGACCGGGGAGCTGTTTTTT

j_gene: TRBJ2-5
abundance: NA
d_gene: NA
v_gene: TRBV20-1
CDR3aa: CSATPGGGETQYF
CDR3nt: TGCAGTGCTACTCCGGGGGGCGGGGAGACCCAGTACTTC

j_gene: TRBJ2-7
abundance: few
d_gene: NA
v_gene: TRBV7-2
CDR3aa: CASSLVRTAYEQYF
CDR3nt: TGTGCCAGCAGCTTAGTCAGGACTGCCTACGAGCAGTACTTC

j_gene: TRBJ2-4
abundance: many
d_gene: NA
v_gene: TRBV7-2
CDR3aa: CASSLGTKDIQYF
CDR3nt: TGTGCCAGCAGCCTCGGGACAAAGGACATTCAGTACTTC

j_gene: TRBJ2-5
abundance: few
d_gene: TRBD1
v_gene: TRBV11-2
CDR3aa: CASSARQGMVETQYF
CDR3nt: TGTGCCAGCAGCGCCCGACAGGGGATGGTCGAGACCCAGTACTTC

j_gene: TRBJ1-1
abundance: NA
d_gene: NA
v_gene: TRBV2
CDR3aa: CASSIDANTEAFF
CDR3nt: TGTGCCAGCAGTATCGACGCGAACACTGAAGCTTTCTTT

j_gene: TRBJ1-2
abundance: NA
d_gene: NA
v_gene: TRBV28
CDR3aa: CASSLSPEDLGYGYTF
CDR3nt: TGTGCCAGCAGTTTAAGCCCAGAAGACCTCGGGTATGGCTACACCTTC